The rows below give T cell receptor beta chains drawn from one sample of a study of PD-L1 blockade in urothelial cancer. Produced via immunoSEQ multiplex PCR; TCRdb's table is partial and in-frame only. In the table there are around 56,000 clones, around 83% of which are singletons. The material sequenced was PBMCs, taken around atezolizumab (anti-PD-L1) treatment. Receptors were obtained from a man in his forties or fifties with urothelial cancer. Each CDR3 is given with its conserved first and last residue. Each record gives: J gene, clone size, V gene, CDR3 length, D gene, CDR3 protein, CDR3 DNA. The D gene is left open where the match is weak. Not all rows give a size; the values are once, few, many and, for expanded clones, a class.

>TRBJ2-2|NA|TRBV7-9|15|TRBD1
CASSWLTGSNGELFF
TGTGCCAGCAGCTGGTTGACAGGGAGTAACGGGGAGCTGTTTTTT
>TRBJ2-2|NA|TRBV5-1|17|TRBD2
CASSLEASGRSGGELFF
TGCGCCAGCAGCTTGGAGGCTAGCGGGAGATCAGGCGGGGAGCTGTTTTTT
>TRBJ2-7|NA|TRBV2|12|NA
CASSGTAYEQYF
TGTGCCAGCAGTGGGACAGCCTACGAGCAGTACTTC
>TRBJ2-5|NA|TRBV13|17|NA
CASSSSSIPGGRETQYF
TGTGCCAGCAGCTCGAGCTCAATTCCCGGGGGGCGGGAGACCCAGTACTTC
>TRBJ1-2|NA|TRBV10-3|16|TRBD1
CAIRPDRGRDNYGYTF
TGTGCCATCAGACCGGACAGGGGGAGGGATAACTATGGCTACACCTTC
>TRBJ2-1|NA|TRBV6-1|16|TRBD1
CASSDPGTGGGNEQFF
TGTGCCAGCAGTGATCCGGGGACAGGAGGAGGAAATGAGCAGTTCTTC
>TRBJ2-3|NA|TRBV19|15|NA
CASSIAGGGTDTQYF
TGTGCCAGTAGTATAGCTGGAGGAGGCACAGATACGCAGTATTTT
>TRBJ1-5|few|TRBV28|14|NA
CASSLARRDQPQHF
TGTGCCAGCAGTTTGGCACGGAGGGATCAGCCCCAGCATTTT
>TRBJ1-6|NA|TRBV13|16|NA
CASSEGERSYNSPLHF
TGTGCCAGCTCTGAGGGGGAACGATCCTATAATTCACCCCTCCACTTT
>TRBJ2-7|NA|TRBV15|14|TRBD1
CATSWDRASNEQYF
TGTGCCACCAGCTGGGACAGGGCGTCCAACGAGCAGTACTTC
>TRBJ2-3|NA|TRBV2|11|NA
CASSGRLAQYF
TGTGCCAGCAGTGGGAGGTTAGCGCAGTATTTT
>TRBJ2-7|once|TRBV15|15|TRBD1
CATSRGTGNIHEQYF
TGTGCCACCAGCAGAGGGACAGGGAACATCCACGAGCAGTACTTC
>TRBJ2-3|NA|TRBV18|19|TRBD1
CASSPPFFWGQGPTDTQYF
TGTGCCAGCTCACCACCGTTCTTCTGGGGACAGGGGCCGACAGATACGCAGTATTTT
>TRBJ2-7|NA|TRBV28|15|TRBD1
CASAQGGTGGSEQYF
TGTGCCAGCGCCCAAGGCGGGACAGGGGGTAGCGAGCAGTACTTC
>TRBJ1-2|once|TRBV13|15|NA
CASSLVQGSNYGYTF
TGTGCCAGCAGCTTAGTTCAGGGATCTAACTATGGCTACACCTTC
>TRBJ2-5|NA|TRBV5-1|13|TRBD2
CASSSSGTETQYF
TGCGCCAGCAGCTCGAGCGGGACGGAGACCCAGTACTTC
>TRBJ1-3|NA|TRBV5-1|15|TRBD1
CASSLDTGVGNTIYF
TGCGCCAGCAGCTTGGATACAGGGGTGGGAAACACCATATATTTT
>TRBJ1-2|NA|TRBV13|14|TRBD1
CASSRTGGDYGYTF
TGTGCCAGCAGCAGGACAGGGGGCGACTATGGCTACACCTTC
>TRBJ1-1|NA|TRBV5-1|14|TRBD1
CASSHGTGNTEAFF
TGCGCCAGCAGCCACGGGACAGGGAACACTGAAGCTTTCTTT
>TRBJ2-3|NA|TRBV7-9|13|TRBD1
CASGGTGGRSQYF
TGTGCCAGCGGGGGGACAGGGGGAAGATCGCAGTATTTT
>TRBJ2-7|NA|TRBV5-1|15|NA
CASSLDLSTTYEQYF
TGCGCCAGCAGCTTGGATCTTAGTACCACCTACGAGCAGTACTTC
>TRBJ2-1|NA|TRBV4-1|17|TRBD2
CASSRSPAGYTYNEQFF
TGCGCCAGCAGCCGGAGCCCAGCGGGATATACCTACAATGAGCAGTTCTTC
>TRBJ2-1|few|TRBV10-1|17|TRBD2
CASIIPLGGGLHNEQFF
TGCGCCAGCATTATTCCTCTCGGGGGAGGGCTCCACAATGAGCAGTTCTTC
>TRBJ2-7|NA|TRBV7-9|14|NA
CASSPTGSGHEQYF
TGTGCCAGCAGCCCAACAGGGAGTGGTCACGAGCAGTACTTC
>TRBJ2-3|NA|TRBV11-2|16|NA
CASSLRAGSLADTQYF
TGTGCCAGCAGCTTGAGGGCCGGGAGCCTGGCAGATACGCAGTATTTT
>TRBJ2-7|NA|TRBV27|14|NA
CASSLRGNAPTQYF
TGTGCCAGCAGTTTAAGAGGGAATGCCCCAACGCAGTACTTC